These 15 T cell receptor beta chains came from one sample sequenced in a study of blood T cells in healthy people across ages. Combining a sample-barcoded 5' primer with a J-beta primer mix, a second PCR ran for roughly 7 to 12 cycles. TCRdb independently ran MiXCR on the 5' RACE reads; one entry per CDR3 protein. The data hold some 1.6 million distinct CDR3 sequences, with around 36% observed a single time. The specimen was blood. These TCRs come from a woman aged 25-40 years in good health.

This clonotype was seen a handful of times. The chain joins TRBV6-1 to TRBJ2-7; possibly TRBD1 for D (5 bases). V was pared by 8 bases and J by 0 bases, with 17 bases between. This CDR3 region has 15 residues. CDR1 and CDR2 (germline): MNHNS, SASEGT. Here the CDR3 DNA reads TGTGCCAGCCGAGAACAGGAGCTGCTCTCCTACGAGCAGTACTTC. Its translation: CASREQELLSYEQYF.

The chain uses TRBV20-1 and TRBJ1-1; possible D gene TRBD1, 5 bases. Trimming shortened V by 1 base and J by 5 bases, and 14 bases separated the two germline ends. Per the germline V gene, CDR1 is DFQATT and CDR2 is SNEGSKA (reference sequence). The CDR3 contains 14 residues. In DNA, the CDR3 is TGCAGTGCTAGAGCCGCGGCGGGGGTTACTGAAGCTTTCTTT. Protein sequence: CSARAAAGVTEAFF.

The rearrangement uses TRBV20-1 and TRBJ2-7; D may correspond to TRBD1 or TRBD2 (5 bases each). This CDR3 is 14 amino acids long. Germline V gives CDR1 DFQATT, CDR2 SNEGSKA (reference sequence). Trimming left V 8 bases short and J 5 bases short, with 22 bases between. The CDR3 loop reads CSTGPGLGADEQYF. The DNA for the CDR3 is TGCAGTACGGGACCAGGGCTGGGCGCCGACGAGCAGTACTTC.

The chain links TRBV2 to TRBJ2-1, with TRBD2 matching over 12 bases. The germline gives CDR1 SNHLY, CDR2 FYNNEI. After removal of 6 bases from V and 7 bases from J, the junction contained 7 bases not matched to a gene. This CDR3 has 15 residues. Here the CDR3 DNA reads TGTGCCAGCAGGCCCAGGACTAGCGGGAATAATGAGCAGTTCTTC. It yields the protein CASRPRTSGNNEQFF.

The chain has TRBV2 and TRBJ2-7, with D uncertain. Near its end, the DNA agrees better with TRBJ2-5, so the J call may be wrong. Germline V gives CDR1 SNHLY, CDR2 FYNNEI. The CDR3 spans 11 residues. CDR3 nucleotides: TGTGCCAGCACGTGGATAGAGACCCAGTACTTC. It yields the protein CASTWIETQYF.

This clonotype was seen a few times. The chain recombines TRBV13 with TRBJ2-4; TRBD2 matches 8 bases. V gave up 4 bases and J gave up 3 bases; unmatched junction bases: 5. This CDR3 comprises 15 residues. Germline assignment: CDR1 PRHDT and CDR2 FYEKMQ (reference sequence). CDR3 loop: CASSSFSGNKNIQYF. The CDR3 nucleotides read TGTGCCAGCAGCTCTTTTAGCGGGAACAAAAACATTCAGTACTTC.

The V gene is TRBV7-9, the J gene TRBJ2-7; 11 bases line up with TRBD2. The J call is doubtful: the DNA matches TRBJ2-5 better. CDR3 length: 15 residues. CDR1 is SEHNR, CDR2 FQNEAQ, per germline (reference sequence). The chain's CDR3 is CASRRGLAVRETQYF. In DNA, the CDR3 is TGTGCCAGCAGGCGGGGACTAGCGGTCCGGGAGACCCAGTACTTC.

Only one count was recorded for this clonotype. This CDR3 is CASSEGLGNIQYF. In nucleotides, the CDR3 is TGTGCCAGCAGTGAAGGATTGGGAAACATTCAGTACTTC. The genes are TRBV6-1 and TRBJ2-5; D unresolved. The closer fit of TRBJ2-4 to the DNA end suggests the J call may be wrong. Germline CDR1 is MNHNS and CDR2 is SASEGT. This CDR3 spans 13 amino acids.

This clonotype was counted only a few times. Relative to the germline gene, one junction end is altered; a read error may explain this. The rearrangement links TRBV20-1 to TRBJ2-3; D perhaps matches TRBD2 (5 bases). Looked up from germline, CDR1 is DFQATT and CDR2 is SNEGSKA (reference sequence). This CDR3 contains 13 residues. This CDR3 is CSTRDLGTDTQYF. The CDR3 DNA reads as TGCAGTACTAGAGATTTAGGCACAGATACGCAGTATTTT.

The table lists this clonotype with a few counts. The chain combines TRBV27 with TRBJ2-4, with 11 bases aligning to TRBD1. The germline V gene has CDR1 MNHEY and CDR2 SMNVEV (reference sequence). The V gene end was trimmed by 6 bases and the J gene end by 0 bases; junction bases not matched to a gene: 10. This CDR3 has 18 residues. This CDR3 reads CASSPGTGGLRAKNIQYF. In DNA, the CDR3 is TGTGCCAGCAGCCCCGGGACAGGGGGGCTACGAGCCAAAAACATTCAGTACTTC.

CDR3 bases: TGCGCCAGCAGCCAAGATAGAACAGGAGGAAACACCATATATTTT. Protein sequence: CASSQDRTGGNTIYF. This chain joins TRBV4-1 and TRBJ1-3, with D tentatively TRBD1 (5 bases). V dropped 0 bases and J dropped 4 bases, with 10 bases sitting between them. Germline assignment: CDR1 MGHRA and CDR2 YSYEKL. This CDR3 has 15 amino acids.

CDR3 bases: TGTGCCAGCAGCAGCTCGTACGGGAGGTCAACCTACGAGCAGTACTTC. Its protein is CASSSSYGRSTYEQYF. The rearrangement links TRBV7-3 to TRBJ2-7; TRBD2 aligns across 7 bases. The CDR3 consists of 16 residues. After removal of 5 bases from V and 2 bases from J, the junction contained 12 bases not matched to a gene. Germline V gives CDR1 SGHTA, CDR2 FQGTGA.

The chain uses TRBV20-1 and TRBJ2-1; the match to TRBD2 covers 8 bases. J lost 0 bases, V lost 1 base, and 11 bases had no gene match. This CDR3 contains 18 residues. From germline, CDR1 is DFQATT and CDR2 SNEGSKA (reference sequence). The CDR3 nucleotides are TGCAGTGCTAGAGCATTACGCCGGCGGGGGGCCTCCTACAATGAGCAGTTCTTC. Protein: CSARALRRRGASYNEQFF.

The CDR3 sequence is CSATNPQGPNEKLFF. The CDR3 DNA follows: TGCAGTGCAACGAATCCACAGGGCCCAAATGAAAAACTGTTTTTT. The chain recombines TRBV20-1 with TRBJ1-4; possible D gene TRBD1, 6 bases. CDR3 length: 15 residues. V lost 6 bases to trimming and J lost 5 bases, with 19 bases between them. Per the germline V gene, CDR1 is DFQATT and CDR2 is SNEGSKA (reference sequence).

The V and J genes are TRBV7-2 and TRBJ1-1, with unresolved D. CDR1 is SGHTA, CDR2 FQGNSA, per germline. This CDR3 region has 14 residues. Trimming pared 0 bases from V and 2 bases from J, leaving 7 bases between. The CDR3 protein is CASSLAPANTEAFF. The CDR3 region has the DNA TGTGCCAGCAGCTTAGCTCCAGCTAACACTGAAGCTTTCTTT.